Listed below are T cell receptor beta chains from one sample, sequenced in a study of human T cells and chemical hapten exposure. TCRdb itself ran the RACE reads through MiXCR, one entry per CDR3 protein. The sample includes roughly 120,000 distinct CDR3 sequences, 9.2% seen only once; the top ten take about 3.1%. This material consisted of whole blood, taken in connection with sensitization to the hapten diphenylcyclopropenone (DPC). The receptors were sampled from a woman in her thirties or forties with alopecia areata. Some clones in this sample may be carry-over from other donors' samples. Both conserved end residues are part of each CDR3. Each record gives: J gene, clone size, D gene, V gene, CDR3 DNA, CDR3 protein. A D gene is named only where the DNA matches it firmly. Size is omitted from some rows. Given values are once, few, many or a class for expanded clones.

TRBJ2-1 | NA | TRBD1 | TRBV7-9 | TGTGCCAGCAGCCCCATATCGAGGGGGCCGGCAGGGCGCGCCAATGAGCAGTTCTTC | CASSPISRGPAGRANEQFF
TRBJ2-3 | NA | NA | TRBV5-1 | TGCGCCAGCAGCACGGGACTGGGGGCAGATACGCAGTATTTT | CASSTGLGADTQYF
TRBJ1-1 | many | NA | TRBV4-2 | TGTGCCAGCAGCCAAGATGGCACAGAGAAGAACACTGAAGCTTTCTTT | CASSQDGTEKNTEAFF
TRBJ2-3 | many | NA | TRBV11-3 | TGTGCCAGCAGCTTAGGCGGACTAGATACGCAGTATTTT | CASSLGGLDTQYF
TRBJ1-5 | many | NA | TRBV6-2/TRBV6-3 | TGTGCCAGCAGTTACCCCACGGAAGGGGAGGACAATCAGCCCCAGCATTTT | CASSYPTEGEDNQPQHF
TRBJ2-2 | NA | TRBD1 | TRBV4-3 | TGCGCCAGCAGCCCCACCGGCGGGGACAGGGATGGCGGGGAGCTGTTTTTT | CASSPTGGDRDGGELFF
TRBJ1-2 | NA | NA | TRBV29-1 | TGCAGCGTTGAGTCCCGTGATGGCTACACCTTC | CSVESRDGYTF
TRBJ2-3 | NA | TRBD1 | TRBV4-1 | TGCGCCAGCAGCCCCCGGGACAGCCACACAGATACGCAGTATTTT | CASSPRDSHTDTQYF
TRBJ1-5 | many | NA | TRBV6-6 | TGTGCCAGCAGCCTATCCAGGGCCAATCAGCCCCAGCATTTT | CASSLSRANQPQHF
TRBJ1-6 | few | NA | TRBV3-1 | TGTGCCAGCAGCCAGGGAGGAGATAATTCACCCCTCCACTTT | CASSQGGDNSPLHF
TRBJ1-5 | many | NA | TRBV6-2/TRBV6-3 | TGTGCCAGCAGTTACGCGGTTAGCAATCAGCCCCAGCATTTT | CASSYAVSNQPQHF
TRBJ2-3 | many | TRBD1 | TRBV3-1 | TGTGCCAGCAGCCAGTGGACAGGGGGTTACACAGATACGCAGTATTTT | CASSQWTGGYTDTQYF
TRBJ2-5 | NA | TRBD2 | TRBV5-4 | TGTGCCAGCAGCCTACGCAGGAGCGGGGGGTTGCAAGAGACCCAGTACTTC | CASSLRRSGGLQETQYF
TRBJ2-5 | few | TRBD2 | TRBV7-9 | TGTGCCAGCAGCCGCGGTTTGACGGGACTAGGGAGATACCAAGAGACCCAGTACTTC | CASSRGLTGLGRYQETQYF
TRBJ1-5 | few | NA | TRBV3-1 | TGTGCCAGCAGCCAAGGTTCGGGGGTTAGCAATCAGCCCCAGCATTTT | CASSQGSGVSNQPQHF
TRBJ2-3 | many | NA | TRBV7-7 | TGTGCTAGCAGCTTCGGGCAGGGCACAGATACGCAGTATTTT | CASSFGQGTDTQYF
TRBJ2-2 | NA | TRBD2 | TRBV30 | TGTGCCTGGAATAGCGGGTGGAACACCGGGGAGCTGTTTTTT | CAWNSGWNTGELFF
TRBJ1-3 | few | NA | TRBV10-3 | TGTGCCATCGCGGGAAACTCTGGAAACACCATATATTTT | CAIAGNSGNTIYF
TRBJ2-5 | many | NA | TRBV5-6 | TGTGCCAGCAGCCCTCGGGACACCGCCGGTGAGACCCAGTACTTC | CASSPRDTAGETQYF
TRBJ1-5 | NA | TRBD1 | TRBV18 | TGTGCCAGCCTGGGACAGATCAATCAGCCCCAGCATTTT | CASLGQINQPQHF
TRBJ2-6 | NA | TRBD1 | TRBV27 | TGTGCCAGCAGGGAACCGGGACAGTGGAACACTGGGGCCAACGTCCTGACTTTC | CASREPGQWNTGANVLTF
TRBJ2-7 | few | NA | TRBV6-1 | TGTGCCAGCATGCCTGGGGGGCCCTACGAGCAGTACTTC | CASMPGGPYEQYF
TRBJ2-7 | NA | TRBD2 | TRBV5-1 | TGCGCCAGCAGCTTGCTCCCCGGGACTAGCCCATACGAGCAGTACTTC | CASSLLPGTSPYEQYF
TRBJ2-2 | many | NA | TRBV10-3 | TGTGCCATCAGTGAGTCGATTTCGGGGACCGGGGAGCTGTTTTTT | CAISESISGTGELFF
TRBJ2-1 | NA | TRBD1 | TRBV7-8 | TGTGCCAGCCGCGGACCGGGACAGGAATACAATGAGCAGTTCTTC | CASRGPGQEYNEQFF
TRBJ2-3 | NA | NA | TRBV11-3 | TGTGCCAGCAGCCGCCAAGGTGGGCCTCGGTACACAGATACGCAGTATTTT | CASSRQGGPRYTDTQYF
TRBJ2-5 | many | TRBD2 | TRBV4-1 | TGCGCCAGCAGCCAGCACCCCCAGCGGGGGGACCAAGAGACCCAGTACTTC | CASSQHPQRGDQETQYF
TRBJ2-7 | many | NA | TRBV6-5 | TGTGCCAGCAGTTACTCCCCCGACTACGAGCAGTACTTC | CASSYSPDYEQYF
TRBJ2-6 | few | NA | TRBV6-2/TRBV6-3 | TGTGCCAGCAGTTTATGGGCTGGCGGGGCCAACGTCCTGACTTTC | CASSLWAGGANVLTF
TRBJ2-7 | many | NA | TRBV9 | TGTGCCAGCAGCGTATTTAGACGGGGGTCCCCCTACGAGCAGTACTTC | CASSVFRRGSPYEQYF
TRBJ1-5 | NA | TRBD1 | TRBV28 | TGTGCCAGCAGTTCCGGACAGGGCGGCAATCAGCCCCAGCAATTT | CASSSGQGGNQPQQF
TRBJ1-1 | many | TRBD1 | TRBV30 | TGTGCCTGGGCACCGGGACAGTTGTATACTGAAGCTTTCTTT | CAWAPGQLYTEAFF
TRBJ2-7 | few | NA | TRBV5-1 | TGCGCCAGCAGCCGTGACCGAAGCGGTACCTACGAGCAGTACTTC | CASSRDRSGTYEQYF
TRBJ1-1 | NA | NA | TRBV27 | TGTGCCAGCAGCCCGACGGGGACTGAAGCTTTCTTT | CASSPTGTEAFF
TRBJ1-2 | many | NA | TRBV2 | TGTGCCAGCAGTGAGTTGTCAGACTATGGCTACACCTTC | CASSELSDYGYTF
TRBJ2-2 | few | NA | TRBV12-3/TRBV12-4 | TGTGCCAGCGCCCTAGGAACCCACACCGGGGAGCTGTTTTTT | CASALGTHTGELFF
TRBJ2-3 | NA | NA | TRBV5-1 | TGCGCCAGCAGCTTAGGTAGCAGCCGCACATATACGCAGTATTTT | CASSLGSSRTYTQYF
TRBJ2-1 | many | NA | TRBV20-1 | TGCAGTGCTAGAGCTAATGAGCAGTTCTTC | CSARANEQFF
TRBJ1-5 | many | TRBD1 | TRBV20-1 | TGCAGTGCTTCAAATACAGGGGGCCTCAATCAGCCCCAGCATTTT | CSASNTGGLNQPQHF
TRBJ1-2 | NA | NA | TRBV5-4 | TGTGCCAGCAGCCAAAAACCGGACAGTTATGATGGCTACACCTTC | CASSQKPDSYDGYTF
TRBJ1-4 | few | TRBD1 | TRBV3-1 | TGTGCCAGCAGCCAAGAACAGGGGAAGGATGAAAAACTGTTTTTT | CASSQEQGKDEKLFF
TRBJ2-3 | NA | TRBD1 | TRBV6-6 | TGTGCCAGCAGCAGGGACAGAACAGATACGCAGTATTTT | CASSRDRTDTQYF
TRBJ2-5 | NA | NA | TRBV6-2/TRBV6-3 | TGTGCCGGTCGGAACCGGGGAAGCGAGACCCAGTACTTC | CAGRNRGSETQYF
TRBJ2-2 | many | TRBD1 | TRBV9 | TGTGCCAGCAGCGCGTTAACAGGGGCGAACACCGGGGAGCTGTTTTTT | CASSALTGANTGELFF
TRBJ2-7 | many | NA | TRBV4-1 | TGCGCCAGCAGCCAAGACGGTCTGAGGGAGCAGTACTTC | CASSQDGLREQYF
TRBJ2-6 | NA | NA | TRBV9 | TGTGCCAGCAGCGTAACTGGGGCCAACGTCCTGACTTTC | CASSVTGANVLTF
TRBJ2-4 | NA | NA | TRBV25-1 | TGTGCCAGCAGTGAATCCCCCCTCACAAACATTCAGTACTTC | CASSESPLTNIQYF
TRBJ2-7 | NA | NA | TRBV7-2 | TGTGCCAGCAGCTTAGAGCGGGTGTCCGAGCAGTACTTC | CASSLERVSEQYF
TRBJ2-1 | NA | NA | TRBV6-5 | TGTGCCAGCAGTTACTTCCGGGACCGCCCTGGGGAGCAGTTCTTC | CASSYFRDRPGEQFF
TRBJ1-5 | many | TRBD1 | TRBV12-3/TRBV12-4 | TGTGCCGCGGGAGATGGGACAGCTATACAGCCCCAGCATTTT | CAAGDGTAIQPQHF
TRBJ1-2 | few | TRBD1 | TRBV5-4 | TGTGCCAGCAGCTATCCCGGGACAGGAGAATATGGCTACACCTTC | CASSYPGTGEYGYTF
TRBJ1-1 | NA | TRBD1 | TRBV28 | TGTGCCAGCACTTGGACAGGGGGCACTGAAGCTTTCTTT | CASTWTGGTEAFF
TRBJ1-1 | many | NA | TRBV12-5 | TGTGCTAGTGGTCTGGACGGAAGAATGAACACTGAAGCTTTCTTT | CASGLDGRMNTEAFF
TRBJ2-5 | many | NA | TRBV7-9 | TGTGCCAGCAGCTTTCTCTTGGGGGGTCAAGAGACCCAGTACTTC | CASSFLLGGQETQYF
TRBJ2-3 | NA | TRBD2 | TRBV10-3 | TGTGCCATCAGTGACGGGACTAGCGGGGGCACAGATACGCAGTATTTT | CAISDGTSGGTDTQYF
TRBJ2-5 | NA | NA | TRBV3-1 | TGTGCCAGCAGCCGAGGGCCAGAGACCCAGTACTTC | CASSRGPETQYF
TRBJ1-1 | NA | NA | TRBV11-2 | TGTGCCAGCAGCTTAGTAGGTACGGGGAACACTGAAGCTTTCTTT | CASSLVGTGNTEAFF
TRBJ2-5 | many | NA | TRBV30 | TGTGCCTGGAGTTTAACGGAAGAGACCCAGTACTTC | CAWSLTEETQYF
TRBJ1-2 | few | TRBD1 | TRBV7-2 | TGTGCCAGCAGCGCGGCCGGGACAGGGACCTATGGCTACACCTTC | CASSAAGTGTYGYTF